The clone carrying this TCR beta chain has a count of ten or more. Its antigen is still unknown. The V gene's germline CDR1 is LGHNA and CDR2 YNFKEQ. This CDR3 comprises 17 residues. J lost 7 bases, V lost 0 bases, and 12 bases had no gene match. In TCRdb, the reads were re-called with MiXCR into one record per CDR3 protein. Here the sample spans around 210,000 distinct CDR3 sequences, approximately 7% being singletons. This entry belongs to a study of T cell repertoires in cytomegalovirus infection. Background on the study: Public TCR beta signatures were indicative of both CMV infection and a matching HLA type. Study-wide results and limits: The ex vivo response showed dominance by HLA-C-restricted CMV-specific TCR beta clonotypes.

This receptor was identified in a human donor in good health (CMV status not recorded). Some clones in this sample may be carry-over from other donors' samples. The genes are TRBV4-2 and TRBJ2-3, with 8 bases fitting TRBD2. The sequenced material came from PBMCs. Here the CDR3 DNA reads TGTGCCAGCAGCCAAGACCGGGAGGGCAGGGGCACTTATACGCAGTATTTT. This encodes CASSQDREGRGTYTQYF.